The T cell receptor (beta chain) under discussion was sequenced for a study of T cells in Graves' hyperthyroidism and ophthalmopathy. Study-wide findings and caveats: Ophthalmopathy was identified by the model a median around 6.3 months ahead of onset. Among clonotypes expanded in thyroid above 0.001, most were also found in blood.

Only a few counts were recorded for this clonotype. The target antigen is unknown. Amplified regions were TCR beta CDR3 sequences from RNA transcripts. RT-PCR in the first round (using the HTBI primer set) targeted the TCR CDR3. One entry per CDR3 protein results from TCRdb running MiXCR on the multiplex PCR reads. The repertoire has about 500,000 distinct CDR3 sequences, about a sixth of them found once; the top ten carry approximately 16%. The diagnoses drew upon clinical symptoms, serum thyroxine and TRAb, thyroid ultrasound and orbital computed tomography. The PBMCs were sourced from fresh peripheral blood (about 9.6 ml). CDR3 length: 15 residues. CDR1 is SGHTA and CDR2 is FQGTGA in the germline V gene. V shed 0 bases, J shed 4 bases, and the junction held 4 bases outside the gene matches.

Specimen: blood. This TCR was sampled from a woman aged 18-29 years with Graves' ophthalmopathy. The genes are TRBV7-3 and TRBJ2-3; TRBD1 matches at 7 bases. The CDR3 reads CASSLTGQGADTQYF. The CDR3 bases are TGTGCCAGCAGCTTAACTGGGCAGGGGGCAGATACGCAGTATTTT.